Listed below are T cell receptor beta chains from one sample, sequenced in a study of graft-versus-host responses after intestinal transplantation. The assay was immunoSEQ multiplex PCR, and TCRdb's table has in-frame clones only and misses some. Among more than 20,000 clones listed, over 65% were seen once. This material consisted of PBMCs, taken approximately four weeks after intestinal transplant. The receptors were gathered from a human patient who received an intestinal transplant, so some T cells may come from the graft donor. CDR3s include the opening cysteine and the closing phenylalanine or tryptophan. The order of the fields is V gene, clone size, D gene, J gene, CDR3 protein, CDR3 DNA. D genes are given only for firm matches. Part of the rows lack a size; the others show once, few, many or a class for expanded clones.

TRBV4-1	.	.	TRBJ2-6	CASNARVIVSGANVLTF	TGCGCCAGCAATGCTCGAGTAATAGTCTCTGGGGCCAACGTCCTGACTTTC
TRBV10-3	.	.	TRBJ1-1	CAISDMNTEAFF	TGTGCCATCAGTGATATGAACACTGAAGCTTTCTTT
TRBV30	few	TRBD1	TRBJ1-2	CAWSGQGDYGYTF	TGTGCCTGGAGTGGACAGGGAGACTATGGCTACACCTTC
TRBV2	.	.	TRBJ2-1	CASRRLVVSTTEQFF	TGTGCCAGCAGGCGACTAGTCGTTTCCACCACTGAGCAGTTCTTC
TRBV28	.	.	TRBJ2-3	CASSSSQADTQYF	TGTGCCAGCAGTTCCTCCCAAGCAGATACGCAGTATTTT
TRBV28	.	.	TRBJ2-3	CASSLWTVGHSDTQYF	TGTGCCAGCAGTTTATGGACAGTTGGTCATTCAGATACGCAGTATTTT
TRBV10-3	.	.	TRBJ2-3	CATSLSGSGPHTQYF	TGTGCCACCAGCTTAAGCGGGTCGGGTCCCCATACGCAGTATTTT
TRBV27	.	TRBD2	TRBJ2-1	CASSLQLAGGSNEQFF	TGTGCCAGCAGTCTCCAACTAGCGGGAGGGTCCAATGAGCAGTTCTTC
TRBV5-1	.	.	TRBJ2-1	CASSLADGYNEQFF	TGCGCCAGCAGCTTGGCGGACGGCTACAATGAGCAGTTCTTC
TRBV5-4	.	TRBD2	TRBJ2-3	CASSLALAGGKGADTQYF	TGTGCCAGCAGCTTGGCCCTAGCGGGAGGGAAAGGCGCAGATACGCAGTATTTT
TRBV2	.	.	TRBJ2-5	CASSDGWQGQETQYF	TGTGCCAGCAGTGATGGTTGGCAGGGCCAAGAGACCCAGTACTTC
TRBV25-1	.	TRBD1	TRBJ1-5	CASSGTGQVNQPQHF	TGTGCCAGCAGTGGCACGGGACAGGTCAATCAGCCCCAGCATTTT
TRBV30	.	.	TRBJ2-7	CAWSVGGATEQYF	TGTGCCTGGAGTGTGGGGGGTGCTACCGAGCAGTACTTC
TRBV28	once	.	TRBJ1-1	CASSPNQDTEAFF	TGTGCCAGCAGCCCCAATCAGGACACTGAAGCTTTCTTT
TRBV6-6	.	.	TRBJ2-5	CASSKTSPGTQYF	TGTGCCAGCAGTAAGACTAGTCCTGGGACCCAGTACTTC
TRBV9	.	TRBD2	TRBJ2-1	CASSNRDYSPVSSYNEQFF	TGTGCCAGCAGCAACCGGGACTACTCACCCGTGAGCTCCTACAATGAGCAGTTCTTC
TRBV9	.	TRBD2	TRBJ2-7	CASSVGTSGGSYEQYF	TGTGCCAGCAGCGTCGGGACTAGCGGGGGTTCCTACGAGCAGTACTTC
TRBV19	.	TRBD1	TRBJ2-7	CASSMDWGQGNHEQYF	TGTGCCAGTAGTATGGATTGGGGACAGGGGAACCACGAGCAGTACTTC
TRBV28	.	.	TRBJ2-7	CASSLSSGISYEQYF	TGTGCCAGCAGTTTAAGCTCCGGGATTTCCTACGAGCAGTACTTC
TRBV19	.	.	TRBJ1-1	CASSNRASDTEAFF	TGTGCCAGTAGTAACAGGGCCTCGGACACTGAAGCTTTCTTT
TRBV12-5	once	TRBD1	TRBJ2-1	CASGLAGQGVWNEQFF	TGTGCTAGTGGTTTGGCCGGACAGGGAGTATGGAATGAGCAGTTCTTC
TRBV13	.	.	TRBJ2-1	CASSVFDREQFF	TGTGCCAGCAGCGTTTTCGACAGGGAGCAGTTCTTC
TRBV18	few	.	TRBJ2-5	CASSPPGETQYF	TGTGCCAGCTCACCCCCGGGAGAGACCCAGTACTTC
TRBV5-1	.	.	TRBJ2-3	CASSNRGQDTDTQYF	TGCGCCAGCAGCAACCGGGGGCAGGACACAGATACGCAGTATTTT
TRBV19	.	TRBD1	TRBJ1-1	CASSPLGQGNTEAFF	TGTGCCAGTAGTCCCCTCGGACAGGGTAACACTGAAGCTTTCTTT
TRBV11-2	.	TRBD2	TRBJ2-3	CASTRGRGYVDTQYF	TGTGCCAGCACTCGAGGGCGGGGGTACGTTGATACGCAGTATTTT
TRBV6-5	.	TRBD1	TRBJ1-2	CASSYGTGPTNYGYTF	TGTGCCAGCAGTTACGGGACAGGGCCTACTAACTATGGCTACACCTTC
TRBV6-1	.	.	TRBJ2-1	CASSEGGYNEQFF	TGTGCCAGCAGTGAGGGCGGATACAATGAGCAGTTCTTC
TRBV4-1	few	TRBD1	TRBJ2-3	CASSQDGPGGAADTQYF	TGCGCCAGCAGCCAAGATGGGCCAGGGGGCGCAGCAGATACGCAGTATTTT
TRBV4-1	.	TRBD1	TRBJ2-7	CASSQEGPGQSYEQYF	TGCGCCAGCAGCCAAGAGGGACCGGGACAGTCCTACGAGCAGTACTTC
TRBV6-6	.	TRBD2	TRBJ2-7	CASSLIAGVEQYF	TGTGCCAGCAGTCTGATAGCGGGGGTAGAGCAGTACTTC
TRBV5-4	.	TRBD1	TRBJ2-2	CASSVPGQSNTGELFF	TGTGCCAGCAGCGTCCCGGGACAGTCGAACACCGGGGAGCTGTTTTTT
TRBV6-6	.	TRBD2	TRBJ2-2	CASSYSREGGELFF	TGTGCCAGCAGTTACTCCCGGGAGGGCGGGGAGCTGTTTTTT
TRBV5-4	.	.	TRBJ1-6	CASSGTLNSPLHF	TGTGCCAGCAGCGGGACACTTAATTCACCCCTCCACTTT
TRBV7-2	.	TRBD1	TRBJ2-2	CASSRGQSFTGELFF	TGTGCCAGCAGCCGGGGACAGTCCTTCACCGGGGAGCTGTTTTTT
TRBV11-2	.	.	TRBJ1-1	CASSLDLTNTEAFF	TGTGCCAGCAGCTTAGATCTGACGAACACTGAAGCTTTCTTT
TRBV5-4	few	.	TRBJ2-7	CASSLEPRGSYEQYF	TGTGCCAGCAGCTTGGAGCCACGAGGCTCCTACGAGCAGTACTTC
TRBV15	.	.	TRBJ1-5	CATRGAGNQPQHF	TGTGCCACCAGGGGGGCAGGCAATCAGCCCCAGCATTTT
TRBV29-1	.	TRBD1	TRBJ2-7	CSVEDNWLFGQGAQLIYEQYF	TGCAGCGTTGAAGATAATTGGCTTTTCGGACAGGGGGCCCAACTTATTTACGAGCAGTACTTC
TRBV9	.	.	TRBJ2-6	CASSVAGANVLTF	TGTGCCAGCAGCGTAGCTGGGGCCAACGTCCTGACTTTC
TRBV5-1	.	.	TRBJ1-6	CASSLDRDSPLHF	TGCGCCAGCAGCTTGGACAGGGACTCACCCCTCCACTTT
TRBV7-2	.	.	TRBJ2-5	CASSLGLRKETQYF	TGTGCCAGCAGCTTAGGTTTACGGAAAGAGACCCAGTACTTC
TRBV27	once	.	TRBJ1-1	CASSYGEGAEAFF	TGTGCCTCGTCGTACGGGGAAGGAGCTGAAGCTTTCTTT
TRBV5-4	.	.	TRBJ2-2	CASSFDGHTGELFF	TGTGCCAGCAGCTTTGATGGGCACACCGGGGAGCTGTTTTTT
TRBV29-1	.	.	TRBJ2-1	CSVEFGITGYNEQFF	TGCAGCGTTGAATTTGGGATAACAGGGTACAATGAGCAGTTCTTC
TRBV6-4	.	.	TRBJ2-7	CASSDSRRGPGHEQYF	TGTGCCAGCAGTGACTCGAGGCGGGGGCCTGGCCACGAGCAGTACTTC
TRBV18	.	TRBD1	TRBJ1-2	CASSPTGGNYGYTF	TGTGCCAGCTCACCGACAGGGGGGAACTATGGCTACACCTTC
TRBV27	.	TRBD1	TRBJ1-6	CASTPGQGANSPLHF	TGTGCCAGCACACCGGGACAGGGGGCTAATTCACCCCTCCACTTT